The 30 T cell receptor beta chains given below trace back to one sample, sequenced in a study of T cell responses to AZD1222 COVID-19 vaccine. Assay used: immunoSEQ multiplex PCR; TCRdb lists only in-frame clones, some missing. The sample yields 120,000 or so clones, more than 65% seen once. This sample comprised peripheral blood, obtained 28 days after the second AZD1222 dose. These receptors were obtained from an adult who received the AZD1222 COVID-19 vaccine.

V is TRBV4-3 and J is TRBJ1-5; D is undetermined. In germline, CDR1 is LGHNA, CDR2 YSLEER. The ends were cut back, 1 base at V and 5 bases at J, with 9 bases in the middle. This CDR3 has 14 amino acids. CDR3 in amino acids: CASSQGATDQPQHF. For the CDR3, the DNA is TGCGCCAGCAGCCAAGGTGCCACTGATCAGCCCCAGCATTTT.

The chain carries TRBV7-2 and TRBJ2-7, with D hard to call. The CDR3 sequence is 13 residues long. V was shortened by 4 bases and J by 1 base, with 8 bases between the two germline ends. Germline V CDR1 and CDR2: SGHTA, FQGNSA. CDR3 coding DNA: TGTGCCAGCAGCTCGGAAATATCCTACGAGCAGTACTTC. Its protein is CASSSEISYEQYF.

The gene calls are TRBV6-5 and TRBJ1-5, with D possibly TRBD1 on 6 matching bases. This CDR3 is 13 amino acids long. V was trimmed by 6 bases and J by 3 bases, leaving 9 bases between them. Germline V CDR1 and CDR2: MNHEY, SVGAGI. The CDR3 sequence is CASSRGNNQPQHF. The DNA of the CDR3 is TGTGCCAGCAGCAGGGGAAACAATCAGCCCCAGCATTTT.

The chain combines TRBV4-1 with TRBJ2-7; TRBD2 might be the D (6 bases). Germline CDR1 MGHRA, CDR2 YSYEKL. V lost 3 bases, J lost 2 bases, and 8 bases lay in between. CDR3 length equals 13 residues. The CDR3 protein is CASSHPGAYEQYF. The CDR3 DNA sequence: TGCGCCAGCAGCCATCCGGGGGCCTACGAGCAGTACTTC.

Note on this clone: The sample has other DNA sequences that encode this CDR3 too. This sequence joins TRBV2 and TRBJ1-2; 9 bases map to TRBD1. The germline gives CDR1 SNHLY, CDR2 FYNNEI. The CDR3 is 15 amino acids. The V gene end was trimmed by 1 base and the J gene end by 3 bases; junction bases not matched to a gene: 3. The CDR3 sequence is CASSEGGQGYYGYTF. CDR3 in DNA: TGTGCCAGCAGTGAAGGGGGACAGGGCTACTATGGCTACACCTTC.

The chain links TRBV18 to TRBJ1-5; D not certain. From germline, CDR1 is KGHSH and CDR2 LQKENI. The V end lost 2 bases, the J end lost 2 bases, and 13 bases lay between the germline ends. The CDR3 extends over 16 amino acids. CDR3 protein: CASSPINRAGNQPQHF. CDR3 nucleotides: TGTGCCAGCTCACCAATCAATAGGGCGGGCAATCAGCCCCAGCATTTT. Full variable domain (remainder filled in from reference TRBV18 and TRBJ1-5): NAGVMQNPRHLVRRRGQEARLRCSPMKGHSHVYWYRQLPEEGLKFMVYLQKENIIDESGMPKERFSAEFPKEGPSILRIQQVVRGDSAAYFCASSPINRAGNQPQHFGDGTRLSIL.

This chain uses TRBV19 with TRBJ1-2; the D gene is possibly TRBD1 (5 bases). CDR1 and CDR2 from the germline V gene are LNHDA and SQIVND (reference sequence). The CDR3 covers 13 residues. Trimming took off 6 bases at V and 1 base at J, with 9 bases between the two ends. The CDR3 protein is CASSSQGNYGYTF. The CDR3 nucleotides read TGTGCCAGTAGCAGCCAGGGTAACTATGGCTACACCTTC.

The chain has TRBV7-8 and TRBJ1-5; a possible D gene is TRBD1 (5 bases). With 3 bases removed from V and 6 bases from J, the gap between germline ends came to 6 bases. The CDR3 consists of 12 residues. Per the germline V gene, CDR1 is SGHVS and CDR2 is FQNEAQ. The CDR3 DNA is TGTGCCAGCAGCTTTGGGACTCAGCCCCAGCATTTT. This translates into CASSFGTQPQHF.

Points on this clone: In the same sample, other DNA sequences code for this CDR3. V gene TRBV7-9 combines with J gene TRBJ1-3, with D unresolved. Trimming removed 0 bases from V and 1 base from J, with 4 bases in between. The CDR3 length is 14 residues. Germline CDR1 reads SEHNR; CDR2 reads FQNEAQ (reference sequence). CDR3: CASSLAGSGNTIYF. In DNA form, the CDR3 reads TGTGCCAGCAGCTTAGCAGGGTCTGGAAACACCATATATTTT.

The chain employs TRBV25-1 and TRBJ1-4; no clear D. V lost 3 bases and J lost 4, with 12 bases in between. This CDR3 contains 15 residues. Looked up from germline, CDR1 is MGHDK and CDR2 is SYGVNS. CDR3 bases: TGTGCCAGCAGTGAGGCTAGAGATCTTAATGAAAAACTGTTTTTT. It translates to CASSEARDLNEKLFF.

The CDR3 is CASKRGQGNEKLFF. The CDR3 bases are TGTGCCAGCAAGAGGGGGCAGGGAAATGAAAAACTGTTTTTT. This rearrangement joins TRBV28 to TRBJ1-4, with TRBD1 matching 7 bases. The length of the CDR3 is 14 residues. After removal of 7 bases from V and 5 bases from J, the junction contained 7 bases not matched to a gene. Germline V gene lookup returns CDR1 MDHEN and CDR2 SYDVKM.

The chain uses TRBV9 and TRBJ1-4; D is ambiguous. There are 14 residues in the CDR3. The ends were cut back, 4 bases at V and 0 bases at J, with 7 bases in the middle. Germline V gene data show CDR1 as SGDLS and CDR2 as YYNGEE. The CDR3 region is CASSLGATNEKLFF. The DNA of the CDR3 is TGTGCCAGCAGCCTTGGGGCAACTAATGAAAAACTGTTTTTT.

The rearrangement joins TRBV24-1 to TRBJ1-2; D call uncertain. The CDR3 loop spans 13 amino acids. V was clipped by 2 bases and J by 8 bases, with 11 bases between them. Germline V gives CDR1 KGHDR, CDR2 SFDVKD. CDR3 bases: TGTGCCACCAGTGATTCAACCTTGCAGGGCTACACCTTC. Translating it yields CATSDSTLQGYTF.

CDR3 protein: CASSSFSGVETQYF. CDR3 in DNA: TGCGCCAGCAGCTCATTTAGCGGGGTAGAGACCCAGTACTTC. The chain couples TRBV5-1 to TRBJ2-5; 8 bases agree with TRBD2. V lost 3 bases to trimming and J lost 4 bases; unmatched junction nucleotides: 5. The CDR3 has 14 residues. Germline V lookup: CDR1 SGHRS, CDR2 YFSETQ.

CDR3 sequence (DNA): TGTGCCAGCAGCTTATCAACTAGCGGGAACTCCTACGAGCAGTACTTC. Encoded protein: CASSLSTSGNSYEQYF. The J gene is TRBJ2-7, the V gene TRBV7-9; 10 bases fit TRBD2. Germline loops: CDR1 SEHNR, CDR2 FQNEAQ (reference sequence). The CDR3 runs to 16 residues. V shed 2 bases, J shed 0 bases, and the junction held 4 bases outside the gene matches.

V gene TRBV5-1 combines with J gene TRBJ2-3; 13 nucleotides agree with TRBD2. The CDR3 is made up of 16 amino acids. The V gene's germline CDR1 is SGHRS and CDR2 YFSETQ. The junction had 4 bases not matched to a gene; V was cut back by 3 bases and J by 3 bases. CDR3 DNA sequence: TGCGCCAGCAGCTCGTCGGGACTAGCGGGGACAGATACGCAGTATTTT. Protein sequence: CASSSSGLAGTDTQYF. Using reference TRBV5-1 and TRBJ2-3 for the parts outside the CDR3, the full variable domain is KAGVTQTPRYLIKTRGQQVTLSCSPISGHRSVSWYQQTPGQGLQFLFEYFSETQRNKGNFPGRFSGRQFSNSRSEMNVSTLELGDSALYLCASSSSGLAGTDTQYFGPGTRLTVL.

The CDR3, as DNA: TGTGCCAGCAGTCCTGATAACACCATATATTTT. Its protein product is CASSPDNTIYF. The chain recombines TRBV12-3 or TRBV12-4 with TRBJ1-3, with D unresolved. The CDR3 loop spans 11 amino acids. V was trimmed by 5 bases and J by 7 bases, leaving 6 bases between them.

Here the CDR3 reads CASSLGQSYEQYF. CDR3 nucleotide sequence: TGTGCCAGCAGCTTAGGCCAGAGCTACGAGCAGTACTTC. The rearrangement joins TRBV11-3 to TRBJ2-7; D is unresolved. Trimming removed 1 base at V and 3 bases at J, with 7 bases between. The CDR3 runs 13 residues. The germline V gene encodes CDR1 SGHNT and CDR2 YENEEA.

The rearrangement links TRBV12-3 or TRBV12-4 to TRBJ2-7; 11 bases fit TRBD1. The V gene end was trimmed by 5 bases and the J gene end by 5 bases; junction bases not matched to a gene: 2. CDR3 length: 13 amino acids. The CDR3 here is CASSTGQGDEQYF. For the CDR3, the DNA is TGTGCCAGCAGTACGGGACAGGGGGACGAGCAGTACTTC.

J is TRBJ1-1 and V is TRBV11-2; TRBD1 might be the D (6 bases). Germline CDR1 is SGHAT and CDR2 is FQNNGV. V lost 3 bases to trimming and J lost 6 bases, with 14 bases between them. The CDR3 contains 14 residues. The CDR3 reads CASSLNRAVAEAFF. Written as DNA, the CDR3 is TGTGCCAGCAGCTTGAACAGGGCAGTAGCTGAAGCTTTCTTT.

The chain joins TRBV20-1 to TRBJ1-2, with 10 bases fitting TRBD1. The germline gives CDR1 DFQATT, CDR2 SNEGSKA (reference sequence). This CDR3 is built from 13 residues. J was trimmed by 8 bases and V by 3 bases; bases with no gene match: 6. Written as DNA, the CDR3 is TGCAGTGCTAGTAGACAGGGGGCAAGGGGCTACACCTTC. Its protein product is CSASRQGARGYTF.

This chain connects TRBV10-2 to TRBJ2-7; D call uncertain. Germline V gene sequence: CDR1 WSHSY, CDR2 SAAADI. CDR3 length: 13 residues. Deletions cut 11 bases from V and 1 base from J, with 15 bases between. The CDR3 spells CAVTGPTSYEQYF. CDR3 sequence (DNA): TGCGCCGTTACGGGCCCGACGTCCTACGAGCAGTACTTC.

The CDR3 sequence: CASIPGPYYEQYF. Here the CDR3 DNA reads TGTGCCAGTATTCCCGGGCCTTATTACGAGCAGTACTTC. The chain has TRBV19 and TRBJ2-7; D not certain. Looked up from germline, CDR1 is LNHDA and CDR2 is SQIVND (reference sequence). The CDR3 totals 13 residues. V was clipped by 7 bases and J by 4 bases, with 14 bases between them. Together with reference TRBV19 and TRBJ2-7, the CDR3 gives the full variable domain: DGGITQSPKYLFRKEGQNVTLSCEQNLNHDAMYWYRQDPGQGLRLIYYSQIVNDFQKGDIAEGYSVSREKKESFPLTVTSAQKNPTAFYLCASIPGPYYEQYFGPGTRLTVT.

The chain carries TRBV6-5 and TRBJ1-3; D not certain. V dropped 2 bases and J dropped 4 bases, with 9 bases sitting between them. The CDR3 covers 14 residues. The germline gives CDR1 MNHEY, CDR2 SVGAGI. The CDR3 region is CASSYDGRGNTIYF. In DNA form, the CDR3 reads TGTGCCAGCAGTTACGACGGGCGAGGAAACACCATATATTTT.

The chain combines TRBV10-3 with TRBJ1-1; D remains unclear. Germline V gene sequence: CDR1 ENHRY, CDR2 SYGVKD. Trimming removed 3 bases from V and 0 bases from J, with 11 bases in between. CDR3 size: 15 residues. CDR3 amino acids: CAISEGSLMNTEAFF. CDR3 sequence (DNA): TGTGCCATCAGTGAAGGGTCTCTCATGAACACTGAAGCTTTCTTT.

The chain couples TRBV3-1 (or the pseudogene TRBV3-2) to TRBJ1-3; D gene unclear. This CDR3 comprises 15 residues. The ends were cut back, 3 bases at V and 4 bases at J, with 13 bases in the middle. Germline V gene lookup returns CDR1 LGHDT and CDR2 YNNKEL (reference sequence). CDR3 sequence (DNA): TGTGCCAGCAGCCACGCCTCGGCGGGAGGAAACACCATATATTTT. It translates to CASSHASAGGNTIYF.

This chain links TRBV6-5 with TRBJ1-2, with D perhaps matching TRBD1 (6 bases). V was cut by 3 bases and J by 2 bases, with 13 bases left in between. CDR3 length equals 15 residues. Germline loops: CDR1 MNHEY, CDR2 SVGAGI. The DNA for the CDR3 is TGTGCCAGCAGTTATATCGACAGGCCCAACTATGGCTACACCTTC. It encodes CASSYIDRPNYGYTF.

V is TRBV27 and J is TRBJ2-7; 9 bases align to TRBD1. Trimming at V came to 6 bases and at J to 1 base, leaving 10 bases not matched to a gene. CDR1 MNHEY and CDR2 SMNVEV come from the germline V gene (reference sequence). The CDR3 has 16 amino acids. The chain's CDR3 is CASSATTGGGSYEQYF. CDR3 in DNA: TGTGCCAGCAGCGCTACGACAGGGGGAGGATCCTACGAGCAGTACTTC.

The CDR3 loop reads CASSGTEGEQFF. The CDR3 coding sequence is TGTGCCAGCAGTGGGACAGAGGGTGAGCAGTTCTTC. This chain uses TRBV2 with TRBJ2-1; perhaps TRBD1 as D (6 bases). V was shortened by 4 bases and J by 9 bases, with 10 bases between the two germline ends. This CDR3 is built from 12 residues. Germline lookup yields CDR1 SNHLY and CDR2 FYNNEI.

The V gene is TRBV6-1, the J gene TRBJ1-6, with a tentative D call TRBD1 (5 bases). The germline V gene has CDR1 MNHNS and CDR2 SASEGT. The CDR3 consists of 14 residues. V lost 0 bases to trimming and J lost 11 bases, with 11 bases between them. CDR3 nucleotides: TGTGCCAGCAGTGAAGCAGGGACCAGAACACCCCTCCACTTT. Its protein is CASSEAGTRTPLHF.